Reported below is one T cell receptor (beta chain). This specimen comes from a study of blood T cell repertoires in COVID-19. About the research overall: COVID-19 samples, acute and convalescent, were from the United States, Italy and Spain.

As processed by the authors: Reference gene primer amplification gave estimated nucleated cell counts. Profiled with immunoSEQ multiplex PCR; TCRdb holds only in-frame clones, not every one. V and J calls and clone size are as listed in that table; D and trimming were resolved from the DNA. The sample lists 250,000 to 350,000 clones, around nine tenths occurring once. Deletions cut 4 bases from V and 7 bases from J, with 14 bases between. The V gene's germline CDR1 is MDHEN and CDR2 SYDVKM. This CDR3 is 14 amino acids long. The sequence was obtained from a woman aged 30 to 39 with COVID-19, enrolled during active disease. Sequenced material: peripheral blood. This chain joins TRBV28 and TRBJ2-1, with D perhaps TRBD1 (6 bases). CDR3 in amino acids: CASSSGGSGNEQFF. DNA of the CDR3: TGTGCCAGCAGTTCTGGGGGCTCGGGGAATGAGCAGTTCTTC.